Listed below are T cell receptor beta chains from one sample, sequenced in a study of cytomegalovirus exposure and HLA in healthy donors. The protocol was immunoSEQ multiplex PCR, while the TCRdb copy is restricted to in-frame clones and leaves out a portion. In the table there are about 200,000 clones, almost 85% of which are singletons. The sample taken for sequencing was PBMCs. These TCRs come from a woman aged 45-65 years in good health and CMV-seronegative. CDR3s include the opening cysteine and the closing phenylalanine or tryptophan. The D gene is left open where the match is weak. Some rows have no size entry. The others give once, few or many, or a class for an expanded clone.

J gene,V gene,D gene,clone size,CDR3 protein,CDR3 DNA
TRBJ2-7,TRBV4-1,.,.,CASSQPPGEQYF,TGCGCCAGCAGCCAACCCCCGGGGGAGCAGTACTTC
TRBJ1-5,TRBV7-2,TRBD1,.,CASSSDRGVNQPQHF,TGTGCCAGCAGCTCGGACAGGGGAGTCAATCAGCCCCAGCATTTT
TRBJ1-2,TRBV2,TRBD1,.,CASNSGTGNRGYTF,TGTGCCAGCAACTCGGGGACAGGGAACCGGGGCTACACCTTC
TRBJ2-3,TRBV7-9,TRBD2,.,CASSIPTSGRGDTQYF,TGTGCCAGCAGCATTCCGACTAGCGGGAGAGGAGATACGCAGTATTTT
TRBJ2-5,TRBV28,TRBD1,.,CASSFTGTGQETQYF,TGTGCCAGCAGTTTTACTGGGACAGGACAAGAGACCCAGTACTTC
TRBJ2-2,TRBV5-4,TRBD2,.,CASSPEAGTYTGELFF,TGTGCCAGCAGCCCGGAAGCGGGAACCTACACCGGGGAGCTGTTTTTT
TRBJ2-1,TRBV29-1,.,.,CSVDGGTTYNEQFF,TGCAGCGTTGATGGGGGGACCACCTACAATGAGCAGTTCTTC
TRBJ1-3,TRBV7-3,.,.,CASSLEGRTISGNTIYF,TGTGCCAGCAGCTTAGAAGGCAGGACAATCTCTGGAAACACCATATATTTT
TRBJ1-5,TRBV4-1,TRBD1,.,CASEETGAISNQPQHF,TGCGCCAGCGAGGAAACAGGGGCGATCAGCAATCAGCCCCAGCATTTT
TRBJ2-1,TRBV4-3,.,.,CASSLNRLYNEQFF,TGCGCCAGCAGCCTGAACAGATTATACAATGAGCAGTTCTTC
TRBJ2-3,TRBV2,TRBD1,.,CASSNRRRDRGQDTQYF,TGTGCCAGCAGTAACCGCCGTCGGGACAGGGGGCAAGATACGCAGTATTTT
TRBJ1-2,TRBV7-9,.,.,CSSSPPGREAFYGYTF,TGTTCCAGCAGCCCCCCAGGCAGGGAGGCTTTCTATGGCTACACCTTC
TRBJ2-2,TRBV5-1,TRBD1,.,CASSLGGQGGLFTGELFF,TGCGCCAGCAGCTTGGGTGGACAGGGAGGTCTATTCACCGGGGAGCTGTTTTTT
TRBJ2-7,TRBV28,TRBD1,few,CASGQAYEQYF,TGTGCCAGCGGACAGGCCTACGAGCAGTACTTC
TRBJ2-7,TRBV7-2,.,few,CASSFQPGLLSSYEQYF,TGTGCCAGCAGCTTTCAACCGGGACTCTTGAGCTCCTACGAGCAGTACTTC
TRBJ2-7,TRBV15,.,.,CATSRPRGEQYF,TGTGCCACCAGCAGACCTCGGGGCGAGCAGTACTTC
TRBJ2-2,TRBV6-6,.,once,CASRPNQASNTGELFF,TGTGCCAGCAGGCCGAACCAGGCTTCTAACACCGGGGAGCTGTTTTTT
TRBJ2-7,TRBV5-4,TRBD2,.,CASSRGAGGPYEQYF,TGTGCCAGCAGCCGGGGGGCGGGAGGGCCCTACGAGCAGTACTTC
TRBJ2-7,TRBV30,TRBD2,.,CAWNSGRAFEQYF,TGTGCCTGGAATAGCGGGAGGGCCTTTGAGCAGTACTTC
TRBJ2-3,TRBV21-1,.,.,CASSKATSGDSTDTQYF,TGTGCCAGCAGCAAAGCGACGAGCGGGGATAGCACAGATACGCAGTATTTT
TRBJ2-3,TRBV6-4,TRBD2,.,CASRAGVGADTQYF,TGTGCCAGCAGAGCGGGAGTCGGCGCAGATACGCAGTATTTT
TRBJ2-2,TRBV19,TRBD1,.,CASSMGQHLPGELFF,TGTGCCAGTAGTATGGGACAGCATCTCCCCGGGGAGCTGTTTTTT
TRBJ2-3,TRBV5-1,TRBD1,.,CASSLGRTGGKGTDTQYF,TGCGCCAGCAGCTTGGGCAGGACAGGGGGCAAAGGCACAGATACGCAGTATTTT
TRBJ2-1,TRBV11-3,TRBD2,.,CASSLDQSGVNEQFF,TGTGCCAGCAGCTTAGATCAAAGCGGGGTCAATGAGCAGTTCTTC
TRBJ1-1,TRBV7-9,TRBD1,.,CASSTLPETGKTEAFF,TGTGCCAGCAGCACCTTACCCGAGACAGGGAAAACTGAAGCTTTCTTT
TRBJ2-1,TRBV29-1,.,.,CSGRDGDSYNEQFF,TGCAGCGGGCGTGATGGAGACTCCTACAATGAGCAGTTCTTC
TRBJ1-6,TRBV18,TRBD1,few,CASSFRQGENSPLHF,TGTGCCAGCTCATTCCGACAGGGTGAGAATTCACCCCTCCACTTT
TRBJ2-7,TRBV18,.,.,CASSPLRVYEQYF,TGTGCCAGCTCACCACTGCGGGTCTACGAGCAGTACTTC
TRBJ2-7,TRBV5-6,.,.,CASSQTSNYEQYF,TGTGCCAGCAGCCAAACGAGTAACTACGAGCAGTACTTC
TRBJ2-1,TRBV27,TRBD2,.,CASSLRTSGRGSEQFF,TGTGCCAGCAGCCTTCGGACTAGCGGGAGAGGGAGTGAGCAGTTCTTC
TRBJ2-7,TRBV7-9,.,.,CASSLAERLSYEQYF,TGTGCCAGCAGCTTAGCGGAAAGACTGAGCTACGAGCAGTACTTC
TRBJ2-7,TRBV5-1,TRBD2,.,CASSPDLLAGGSYEQYF,TGCGCCAGCAGCCCCGACTTACTAGCGGGAGGGTCCTACGAGCAGTACTTC
TRBJ2-7,TRBV7-9,TRBD1,.,CSSSSGQGVSYEQYF,TGTTCCAGCAGCTCGGGACAGGGGGTTTCCTACGAGCAGTACTTC
TRBJ1-2,TRBV5-1,.,.,CASSLGAGVENGYTF,TGCGCCAGCAGCTTGGGGGCAGGGGTAGAGAATGGCTACACCTTC
TRBJ1-5,TRBV10-1,.,.,CASSDNNQPQHF,TGCGCCAGCAGTGACAACAATCAGCCCCAGCATTTT
TRBJ2-1,TRBV29-1,TRBD2,.,CSAELPGLAYNEQFF,TGCAGCGCCGAATTACCGGGACTAGCCTACAATGAGCAGTTCTTC
TRBJ2-7,TRBV7-2,.,.,CASSPKGSAGGEQYF,TGTGCCAGCAGCCCCAAGGGTAGCGCCGGAGGCGAGCAGTACTTC
TRBJ2-1,TRBV5-1,TRBD2,few,CASSLASGAGVPEQFF,TGCGCCAGCAGCTTGGCTTCAGGAGCGGGAGTCCCTGAGCAGTTCTTC
TRBJ2-1,TRBV7-2,TRBD2,.,CASSPQGLAGGRYNEQFF,TGTGCCAGCAGCCCGCAGGGACTAGCGGGAGGACGCTACAATGAGCAGTTCTTC
TRBJ2-7,TRBV4-1,TRBD2,.,CASSQARTSGYEQYF,TGCGCCAGCAGCCAAGCACGGACTAGCGGCTACGAGCAGTACTTC
TRBJ2-7,TRBV6-5,TRBD1,.,CASSYSGQGYEQYF,TGTGCCAGCAGTTACTCAGGACAGGGATACGAGCAGTACTTC
TRBJ2-7,TRBV5-1,TRBD1,.,CASSSTGTGVNEQYF,TGCGCCAGCAGCTCCACCGGGACAGGGGTGAACGAGCAGTACTTC
TRBJ2-7,TRBV27,.,.,CASALGVEQYF,TGTGCCAGCGCCCTCGGGGTCGAGCAGTACTTC
TRBJ2-1,TRBV6-4,TRBD2,.,CASSAGSSGTRPFF,TGTGCCAGCAGTGCCGGCTCATCCGGGACTAGACCGTTCTTC
TRBJ1-1,TRBV5-6,TRBD1,.,CASSLDWGTGLNTEAFF,TGTGCCAGCAGCTTGGATTGGGGGACAGGTCTGAACACTGAAGCTTTCTTT
TRBJ2-5,TRBV28,TRBD2,.,CASSFGAGGYQETQYF,TGTGCCAGCAGTTTCGGTGCGGGAGGCTACCAAGAGACCCAGTACTTC